This entry concerns a single T cell receptor beta chain. Other DNA sequences in the sample encode the same CDR3. This sample was taken from a study of cytomegalovirus exposure and HLA in healthy donors. Whole-study context: The use of the same platform for the approximately 130 validation repertoires and the 666 first-cohort repertoires was reported by a later analysis.

Trimming pared 3 bases from V and 8 bases from J, leaving 7 bases between. CDR1 and CDR2 (germline): MGHRA, YSYEKL. The CDR3 is made up of 11 amino acids. The protocol was immunoSEQ multiplex PCR, while the TCRdb copy is restricted to in-frame clones and leaves out a portion. The data show around 220,000 clones, with approximately 83% seen just once and around 15% held by the top ten. Source material: PBMCs. This chain uses TRBV4-1 with TRBJ1-1, with a possible D match to TRBD1 (6 bases). This TCR was sampled from a woman under 40 in good health and CMV-seropositive. The CDR3 loop reads CASSQGTEAFF. For the CDR3, the DNA is TGCGCCAGCAGCCAGGGGACAGAAGCTTTCTTT.